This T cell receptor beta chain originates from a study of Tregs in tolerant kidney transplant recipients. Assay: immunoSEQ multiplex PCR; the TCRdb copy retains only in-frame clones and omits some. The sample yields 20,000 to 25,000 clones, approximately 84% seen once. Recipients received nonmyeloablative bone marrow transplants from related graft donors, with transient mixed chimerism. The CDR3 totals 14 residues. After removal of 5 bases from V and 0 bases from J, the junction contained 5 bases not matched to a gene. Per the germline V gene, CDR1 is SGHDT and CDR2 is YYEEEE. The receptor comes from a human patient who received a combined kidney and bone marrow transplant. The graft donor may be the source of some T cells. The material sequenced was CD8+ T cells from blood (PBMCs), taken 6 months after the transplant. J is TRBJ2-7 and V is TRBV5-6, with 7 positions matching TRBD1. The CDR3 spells CASSSGQSSYEQYF. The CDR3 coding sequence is TGTGCCAGCAGTTCGGGACAGAGCTCCTACGAGCAGTACTTC.